This T cell receptor beta chain came from a study of CD8 T cells in Susac syndrome. In blood CD8+ and CD4+ T cells, TCR beta underwent sequencing. FACS enriched CD8+ TEMRA cells, while bulk CD8+ and CD4+ were negatively isolated. Reverse transcription of roughly 0.5 to 1 ug RNA was carried out with random hexamers. Across 54 Vbeta and 13 Jbeta, immunoSEQ multiplex PCR amplified TCR beta CDR3. TCRdb recomputed calls from the immunoSEQ multiplex PCR reads with MiXCR, one row per CDR3 protein. In the table there are 95,000 to 150,000 distinct CDR3 sequences, approximately 96% of which are singletons. The CDR3 spans 15 residues. Germline V lookup: CDR1 SEHNR, CDR2 FQNEAQ (reference sequence). V gave up 3 bases and J gave up 3 bases, with 9 bases separating them.

This TCR was recovered from a human donor in good health. Source material: CD4+ T cells from PBMCs. The V gene is TRBV7-9, the J gene TRBJ2-6, with D unclear. CDR3: CASSFSSVGANVLTF. CDR3 DNA sequence: TGTGCCAGCAGCTTCTCGTCGGTTGGGGCCAACGTCCTGACTTTC.